One sample yielded the 12 T cell receptor beta chains listed below, sequenced in a study of T cell responses to AZD1222 COVID-19 vaccine. Using immunoSEQ multiplex PCR, the repertoire was profiled, and TCRdb retains in-frame clones only, with some absent. The table has roughly 130,000 clones, around 90% seen once. Material: peripheral blood, obtained on day 0 of AZD1222 vaccination. Receptors were obtained from an adult in good health.

The chain is built from TRBV5-8 and TRBJ2-3; TRBD2 matches 8 bases. There are 16 residues in the CDR3. J gave up 4 bases and V 3 bases, and 10 bases lay outside the gene matches. Germline V gives CDR1 SGHTS, CDR2 YDEGEE. CDR3 loop: CASSSDSGGGADTQYF. DNA of the CDR3: TGTGCCAGCAGCTCGGACTCGGGGGGGGGAGCAGATACGCAGTATTTT.

The genes are TRBV5-5 and TRBJ1-5; the D is unclear. The CDR3 is 16 residues long. Trimming left V 4 bases short and J 5 bases short, with 19 bases between. CDR1 and CDR2 from the germline V gene are SGHKS and YYEKEE (reference sequence). The CDR3 loop is CASSKWSQTTDQPQHF. The CDR3 nucleotides are TGTGCCAGCAGCAAATGGTCACAGACTACTGATCAGCCCCAGCATTTT.

The J gene is TRBJ2-1, the V gene TRBV10-2, with a tentative D call TRBD2 (6 bases). Germline values: CDR1 WSHSY, CDR2 SAAADI. The CDR3 has 17 amino acids. V lost 6 bases and J 1 base, leaving 19 bases between the germline ends. This CDR3 reads CASSDGTPSPSYNEQFF. The CDR3 coding sequence is TGCGCCAGCAGCGATGGGACTCCTAGCCCATCCTACAATGAGCAGTTCTTC.

This clone showed up just once. The V gene is TRBV24-1, the J gene TRBJ1-2, with a tentative D call TRBD1 (6 bases). There are 14 residues in the CDR3. The V gene lost 4 bases and the J gene lost 8 bases, with 16 bases spanning the gap. Germline V gene sequence: CDR1 KGHDR, CDR2 SFDVKD. CDR3 nucleotides: TGTGCCACCAGTGACTTGGACAGCTCTTGGGGCTACACCTTC. This encodes CATSDLDSSWGYTF.

The chain uses TRBV5-4 and TRBJ2-1, with D hard to call. CDR3 length: 11 residues. Germline V lookup: CDR1 SGHNT, CDR2 YYREEE (reference sequence). The CDR3 spells CSGGPTEEQFF. The CDR3 coding sequence is TGTAGTGGCGGCCCTACGGAAGAGCAGTTCTTC.

The chain recombines TRBV29-1 with TRBJ2-7; 7 bases are a match to TRBD2. With V trimmed by 6 bases and J by 0 bases, 5 bases remained unmatched. The CDR3 totals 13 residues. CDR1 and CDR2 from the germline V gene are SQVTM and ANQGSEA. CDR3 residues: CSVGGISSYEQYF. DNA for the CDR3: TGCAGCGTCGGGGGGATTTCCTCCTACGAGCAGTACTTC.

The V and J genes are TRBV20-1 and TRBJ1-1; TRBD1 aligns across 9 bases. The J segment lost 10 bases and the V segment lost 6 bases, leaving 3 bases of the junction unmatched. The germline V gene has CDR1 DFQATT and CDR2 SNEGSKA (reference sequence). CDR3 length equals 10 residues. The CDR3 protein is CSAADRGAFF. The CDR3 DNA reads TGCAGTGCCGCGGACAGGGGAGCTTTCTTT.

The J gene is TRBJ2-1, the V gene TRBV5-1; 11 bases are shared with TRBD1. Germline lookup yields CDR1 SGHRS and CDR2 YFSETQ. J gave up 9 bases and V 0 bases, and 5 bases lay outside the gene matches. This CDR3 region has 15 residues. CDR3 sequence: CASSLGTGGETEQFF. Written as DNA, the CDR3 is TGCGCCAGCAGCTTGGGGACAGGGGGCGAGACTGAGCAGTTCTTC.

This clone appeared a single time. This chain uses TRBV30 with TRBJ1-1; D uncertain. Germline V gives CDR1 GTSNPN, CDR2 SVGIG (reference sequence). Trimming stripped 0 bases from V and 0 bases from J, with 5 bases between. The CDR3 sequence is 13 residues long. This chain's CDR3 is CAWSVDLNTEAFF. CDR3 bases: TGTGCCTGGAGTGTAGACCTGAACACTGAAGCTTTCTTT.

This clone turned up a few times. The V gene is TRBV7-9, the J gene TRBJ1-1; D gene ambiguous. The CDR3 is made up of 11 amino acids. V was pared by 1 base and J by 7 bases, with 4 bases between. The germline V gene has CDR1 SEHNR and CDR2 FQNEAQ (reference sequence). This CDR3 is CASSLVSEAFF. In DNA, the CDR3 is TGTGCCAGCAGCTTAGTCAGTGAAGCTTTCTTT.

This chain uses TRBV10-3 with TRBJ1-1; a weak D match, TRBD1 (5 bases). Trimming left V 4 bases short and J 4 bases short, with 19 bases between. The CDR3 loop spans 16 amino acids. Germline lookup yields CDR1 ENHRY and CDR2 SYGVKD. The CDR3 loop reads CAISGRRGTLGTEAFF. DNA of the CDR3: TGTGCCATCAGTGGGAGACGAGGGACCTTGGGCACTGAAGCTTTCTTT.

V and J are TRBV2 and TRBJ2-1; 11 bases line up with TRBD2. In germline, CDR1 is SNHLY, CDR2 FYNNEI. V gave up 6 bases and J gave up 4 bases; unmatched junction bases: 8. This CDR3 is built from 16 residues. The CDR3 region has the DNA TGTGCCAGCAGCAGGACTAGCGGGCTGATATACAATGAGCAGTTCTTC. Translating gives CASSRTSGLIYNEQFF.